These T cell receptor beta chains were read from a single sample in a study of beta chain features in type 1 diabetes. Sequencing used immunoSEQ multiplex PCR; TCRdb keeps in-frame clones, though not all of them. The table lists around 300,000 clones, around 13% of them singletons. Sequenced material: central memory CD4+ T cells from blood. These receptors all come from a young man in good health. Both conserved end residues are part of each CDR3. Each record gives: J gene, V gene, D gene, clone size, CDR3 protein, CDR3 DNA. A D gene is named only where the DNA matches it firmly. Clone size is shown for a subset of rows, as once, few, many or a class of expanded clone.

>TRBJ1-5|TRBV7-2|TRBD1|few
CASSPRQGYQPQHF
TGTGCCAGCAGCCCCCGACAGGGCTATCAGCCCCAGCATTTT
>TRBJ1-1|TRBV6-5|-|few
CASSHSVPPNTEAFF
TGTGCCAGCAGTCACAGTGTTCCACCGAACACTGAAGCTTTCTTT
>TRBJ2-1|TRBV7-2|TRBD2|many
CASSFRPGLASYNEQFF
TGTGCCAGCAGCTTTAGGCCGGGACTAGCTTCCTACAATGAGCAGTTCTTC
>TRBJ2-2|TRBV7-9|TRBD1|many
CASSSARGRRTGELFF
TGTGCCAGCAGCTCTGCCAGGGGGCGCCGCACCGGGGAGCTGTTTTTT
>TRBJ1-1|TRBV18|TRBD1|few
CASSGDSGTEAFF
TGTGCCAGCTCGGGGGACAGCGGGACTGAAGCTTTCTTT
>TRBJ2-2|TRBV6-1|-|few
CASIRLTGELFF
TGTGCCAGCATAAGACTTACCGGGGAGCTGTTTTTT
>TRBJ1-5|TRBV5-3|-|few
CARSFGGSNQPQHF
TGTGCCAGAAGCTTCGGGGGAAGTAATCAGCCCCAGCATTTT
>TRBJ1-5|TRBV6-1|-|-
CASSEISHQPQHF
TGTGCCAGCAGTGAAATATCTCATCAGCCCCAGCATTTT
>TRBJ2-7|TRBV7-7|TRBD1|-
CASSLGGTGDEQYF
TGTGCCAGCAGCTTAGGAGGGACAGGGGACGAGCAGTACTTC
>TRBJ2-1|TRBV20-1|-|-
CSASTDEQFF
TGCAGTGCTAGTACCGATGAGCAGTTCTTC
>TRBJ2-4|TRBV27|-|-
CASRANRVGNIQYF
TGTGCCAGCAGGGCAAACAGGGTGGGAAACATTCAGTACTTC
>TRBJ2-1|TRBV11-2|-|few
CASSLGWGPQFF
TGTGCCAGCAGCTTAGGATGGGGTCCGCAGTTCTTC
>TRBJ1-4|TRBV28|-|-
CASSSGGAAEKLFF
TGTGCCAGCAGTTCTGGAGGGGCGGCTGAAAAACTGTTTTTT
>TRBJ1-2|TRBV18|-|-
CASSPGSSEGYGYTF
TGTGCCAGCTCACCCGGTTCAAGTGAAGGCTATGGCTACACCTTC
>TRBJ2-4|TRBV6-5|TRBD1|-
CASTLDRAKNIQYF
TGTGCCAGCACCCTGGACAGGGCCAAAAACATTCAGTACTTC
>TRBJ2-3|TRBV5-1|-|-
CASSLDTSTDTQYF
TGCGCCAGCAGCTTGGACACCAGCACAGATACGCAGTATTTT
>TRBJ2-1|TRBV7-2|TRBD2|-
CASSSIAGGPIEQFF
TGTGCCAGCAGCTCGATAGCGGGGGGGCCGATTGAGCAGTTCTTC
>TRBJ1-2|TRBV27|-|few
CASREIWGGRNYGYTF
TGTGCCAGCAGAGAAATTTGGGGGGGACGGAACTATGGCTACACCTTC
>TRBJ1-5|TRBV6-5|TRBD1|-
CASGTALNQPQHF
TGTGCCAGCGGGACAGCGCTCAATCAGCCCCAGCATTTT
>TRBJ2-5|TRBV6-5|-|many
CASSKSEETQYF
TGTGCCAGCAGCAAGAGTGAGGAGACCCAGTACTTC
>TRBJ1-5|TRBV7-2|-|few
CASSSPNQPQHF
TGTGCCAGCAGCTCGCCCAATCAGCCCCAGCATTTT
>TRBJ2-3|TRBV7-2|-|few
CASSENTDTQYF
TGTGCCAGCAGCGAAAACACAGATACGCAGTATTTT
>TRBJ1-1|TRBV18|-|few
CASSPRDGGTEAFF
TGTGCCAGCTCACCGAGGGATGGTGGCACTGAAGCTTTCTTT
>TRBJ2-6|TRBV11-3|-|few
CASSSPGLGANVLTF
TGTGCCAGCAGCTCACCGGGCCTAGGGGCCAACGTCCTGACTTTC
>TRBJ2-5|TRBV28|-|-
CASSSGAGVQETQYF
TGTGCCAGCAGTTCGGGGGCGGGAGTTCAAGAGACCCAGTACTTC
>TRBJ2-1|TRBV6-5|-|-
CASSSLINEQFF
TGTGCCAGCAGTTCTCTCATCAATGAGCAGTTCTTC
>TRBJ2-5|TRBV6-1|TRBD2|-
CASCRRGAQETQYF
TGTGCCAGCTGCAGGCGGGGGGCCCAAGAGACCCAGTACTTC
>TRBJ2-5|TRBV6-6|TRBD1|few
CASRASGTGWETQYF
TGTGCCAGCAGAGCATCCGGGACAGGGTGGGAGACCCAGTACTTC
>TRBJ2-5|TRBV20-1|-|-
CSAHAETQYF
TGCAGTGCTCACGCGGAGACCCAGTACTTC
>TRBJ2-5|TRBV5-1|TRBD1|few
CASSLAPTTGEETQYF
TGCGCCAGCAGCTTGGCACCGACCACAGGGGAAGAGACCCAGTACTTC
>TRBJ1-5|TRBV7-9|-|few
CASSPDQGIPQHF
TGTGCCAGCAGCCCCGATCAAGGTATCCCCCAGCATTTT
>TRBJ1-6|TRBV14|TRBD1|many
CASSQVTGGNSPLHF
TGTGCCAGCAGCCAGGTCACAGGGGGCAATTCACCCCTCCACTTT
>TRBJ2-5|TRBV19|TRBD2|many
CASKERESVETQYF
TGTGCCAGTAAGGAGCGGGAGTCGGTGGAGACCCAGTACTTC
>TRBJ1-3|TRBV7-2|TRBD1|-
CASSPGQGIDTIYF
TGTGCCAGCAGCCCGGGACAGGGTATAGACACCATATATTTT
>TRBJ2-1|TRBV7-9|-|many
CASSLKGGPNEQFF
TGTGCCAGCAGCTTAAAGGGGGGGCCCAATGAGCAGTTCTTC
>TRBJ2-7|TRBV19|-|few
CASSTPGHTSSYEQYF
TGTGCCAGTAGTACGCCGGGACACACCAGCTCCTACGAGCAGTACTTC
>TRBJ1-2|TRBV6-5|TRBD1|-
CASSPPGQLYGYTF
TGTGCCAGCAGCCCACCGGGACAGCTCTATGGCTACACCTTC
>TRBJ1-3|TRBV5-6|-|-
CASSFGATSGNTIYF
TGTGCCAGCAGCTTCGGGGCCACTTCTGGAAACACCATATATTTT
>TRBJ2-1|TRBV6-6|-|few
CASKEGVGSYNEQFF
TGTGCCAGCAAAGAGGGAGTGGGGTCCTACAATGAGCAGTTCTTC
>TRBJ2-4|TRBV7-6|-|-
CASSLGDTQNIQYF
TGTGCCAGCAGCTTAGGGGACACCCAAAACATTCAGTACTTC
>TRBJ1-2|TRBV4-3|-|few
CASSQVSGIRGYTF
TGCGCCAGCAGCCAAGTATCAGGGATACGGGGCTACACCTTC
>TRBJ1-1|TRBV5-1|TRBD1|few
CASSRQGQGNTEAFF
TGCGCCAGCAGCAGACAGGGTCAGGGCAACACTGAAGCTTTCTTT
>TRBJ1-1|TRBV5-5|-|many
CASSSQSANTEAFF
TGTGCCAGCAGCTCCCAATCGGCGAACACTGAAGCTTTCTTT
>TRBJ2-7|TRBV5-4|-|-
CASGDGSYEQYF
TGTGCCAGCGGGGACGGGTCCTACGAGCAGTACTTC
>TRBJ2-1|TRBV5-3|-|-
CARSLVPHEQFF
TGTGCCAGAAGCTTGGTCCCCCATGAGCAGTTCTTC
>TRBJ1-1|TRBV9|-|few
CASSVEGLNTEAFF
TGTGCCAGCAGCGTAGAGGGACTGAACACTGAAGCTTTCTTT
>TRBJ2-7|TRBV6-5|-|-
CASSSPAYEQYF
TGTGCCAGCAGTTCCCCCGCTTACGAGCAGTACTTC